This entry concerns a single TCR beta chain. The antigen is undetermined. The table came from immunoSEQ multiplex PCR; TCRdb's copy has only in-frame clones and leaves some out. In the table there are approximately 45,000 clones, roughly 92% of which are singletons. CDR3 length: 15 residues. The V end lost 6 bases, the J end lost 5 bases, and 19 bases lay between the germline ends. CDR1 is MNHNY, CDR2 SVGAGI, per germline (reference sequence). As to time point: week 35, safety follow-up. A 20-mer mutant IDH1 peptide at 300 ug was injected subcutaneously with topical imiquimod. This record comes from a study of a mutant IDH1 vaccine in newly diagnosed glioma. Overall study: Vaccinations were initiated 4-6 weeks following radiotherapy alone, or were given together with temozolomide cycles. Previous care, which was radiotherapy, temozolomide, or both, most often involved both. Study-level findings and limits: Detectable vaccine-induced immune responses arose in over 90% of patients.

Sequencing used PBMCs, obtained from a glioma patient whose treatment included an IDH1 peptide vaccine. The chain carries TRBV6-6 and TRBJ1-1; maybe TRBD1 (6 bases). The sequence came from a man aged 45-60 years with glioma. CDR3 nucleotide sequence: TGTGCCAGCAGAGAGGGGGGGGGCTCGGGGACTGAAGCTTTCTTT. Translation: CASREGGGSGTEAFF.